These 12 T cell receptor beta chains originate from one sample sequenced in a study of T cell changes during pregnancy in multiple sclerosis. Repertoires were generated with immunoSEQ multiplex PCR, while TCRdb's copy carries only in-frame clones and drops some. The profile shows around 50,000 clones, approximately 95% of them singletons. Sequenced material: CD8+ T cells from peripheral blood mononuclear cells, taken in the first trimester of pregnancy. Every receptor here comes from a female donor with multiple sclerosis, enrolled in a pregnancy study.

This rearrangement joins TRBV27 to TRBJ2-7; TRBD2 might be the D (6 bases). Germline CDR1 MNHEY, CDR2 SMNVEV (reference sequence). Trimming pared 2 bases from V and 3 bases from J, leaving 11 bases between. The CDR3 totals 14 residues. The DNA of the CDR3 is TGTGCCAGCAGTTTAACGGGAGTCGGCTACGAGCAGTACTTC. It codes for CASSLTGVGYEQYF.

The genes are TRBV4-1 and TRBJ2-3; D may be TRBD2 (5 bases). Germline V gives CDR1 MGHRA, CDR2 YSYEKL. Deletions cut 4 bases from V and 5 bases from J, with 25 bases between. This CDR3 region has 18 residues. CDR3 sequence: CASSRYPTLLVGGDTQYF. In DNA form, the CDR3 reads TGCGCCAGCAGCCGCTACCCCACCTTACTAGTTGGTGGAGATACGCAGTATTTT.

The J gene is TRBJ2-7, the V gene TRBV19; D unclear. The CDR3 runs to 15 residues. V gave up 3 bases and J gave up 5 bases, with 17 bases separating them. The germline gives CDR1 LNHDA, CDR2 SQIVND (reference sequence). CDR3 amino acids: CASSILLAVLDEQYF. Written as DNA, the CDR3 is TGTGCCAGTAGTATTCTTCTGGCAGTTCTCGACGAGCAGTACTTC.

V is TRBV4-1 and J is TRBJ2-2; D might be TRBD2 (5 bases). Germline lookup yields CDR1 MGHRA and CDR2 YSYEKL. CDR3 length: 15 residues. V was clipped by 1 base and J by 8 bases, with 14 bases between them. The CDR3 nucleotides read TGCGCCAGCAGCCAAGGGCTAGCCTCGGGGGGGGAGCTGTTTTTT. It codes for CASSQGLASGGELFF.

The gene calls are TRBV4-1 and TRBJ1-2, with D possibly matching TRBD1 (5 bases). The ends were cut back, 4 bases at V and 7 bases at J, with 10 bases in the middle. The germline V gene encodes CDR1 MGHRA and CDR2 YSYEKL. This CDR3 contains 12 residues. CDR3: CASSRGDSGYTF. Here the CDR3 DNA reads TGCGCCAGCAGCCGGGGGGACTCTGGCTACACCTTC.

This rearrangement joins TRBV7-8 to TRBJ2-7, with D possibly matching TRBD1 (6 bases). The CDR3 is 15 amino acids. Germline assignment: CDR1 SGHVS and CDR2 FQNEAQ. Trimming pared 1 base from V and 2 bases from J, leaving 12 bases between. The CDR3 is CASSLGQGSAYEQYF. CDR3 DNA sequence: TGTGCCAGCAGCTTAGGTCAGGGGTCCGCCTACGAGCAGTACTTC.

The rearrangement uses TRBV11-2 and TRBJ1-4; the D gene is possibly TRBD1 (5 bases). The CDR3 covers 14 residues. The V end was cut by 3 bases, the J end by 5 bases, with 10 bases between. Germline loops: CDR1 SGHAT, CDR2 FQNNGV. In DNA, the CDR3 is TGTGCCAGCAGCTTCGGGCAGGGAAATGAAAAACTGTTTTTT. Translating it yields CASSFGQGNEKLFF.

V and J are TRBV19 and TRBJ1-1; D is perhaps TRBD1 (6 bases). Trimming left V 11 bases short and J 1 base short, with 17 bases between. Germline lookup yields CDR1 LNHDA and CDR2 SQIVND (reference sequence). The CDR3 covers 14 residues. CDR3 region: CADYRVWGNTEAFF. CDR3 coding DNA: TGTGCCGACTACAGGGTCTGGGGGAACACTGAAGCTTTCTTT.

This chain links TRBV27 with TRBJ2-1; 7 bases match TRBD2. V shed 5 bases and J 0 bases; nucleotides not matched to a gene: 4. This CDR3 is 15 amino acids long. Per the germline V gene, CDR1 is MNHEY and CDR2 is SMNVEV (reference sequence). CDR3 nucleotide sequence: TGTGCCAGCAGTCAAGCGGGGAGCTCCTACAATGAGCAGTTCTTC. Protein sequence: CASSQAGSSYNEQFF.

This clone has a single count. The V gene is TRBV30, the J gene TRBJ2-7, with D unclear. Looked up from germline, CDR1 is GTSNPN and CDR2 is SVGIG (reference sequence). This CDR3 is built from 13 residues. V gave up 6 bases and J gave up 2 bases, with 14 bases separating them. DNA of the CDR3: TGTGCCTGTCTTGTGAATAGCCCCTACGAGCAGTACTTC. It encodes CACLVNSPYEQYF. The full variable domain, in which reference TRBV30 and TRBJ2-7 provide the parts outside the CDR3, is SQTIHQWPATLVQPVGSPLSLECTVEGTSNPNLYWYRQAAGRGLQLLFYSVGIGQISSEVPQNLSASRPQDRQFILSSKKLLLSDSGFYLCACLVNSPYEQYFGPGTRLTVT.

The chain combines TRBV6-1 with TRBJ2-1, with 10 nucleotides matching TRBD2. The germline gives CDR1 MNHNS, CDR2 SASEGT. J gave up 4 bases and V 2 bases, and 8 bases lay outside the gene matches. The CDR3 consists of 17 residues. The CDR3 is CASSEMPSGSLYNEQFF. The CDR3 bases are TGTGCCAGCAGTGAAATGCCTAGCGGGAGTCTGTACAATGAGCAGTTCTTC.

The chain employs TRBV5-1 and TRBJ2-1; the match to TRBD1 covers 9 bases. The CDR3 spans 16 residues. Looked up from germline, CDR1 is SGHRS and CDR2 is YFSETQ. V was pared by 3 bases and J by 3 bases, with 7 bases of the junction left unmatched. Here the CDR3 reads CASSSASGQGYNEQFF. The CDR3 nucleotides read TGCGCCAGCAGCTCAGCGTCGGGACAGGGCTACAATGAGCAGTTCTTC.